This is a list of T cell receptor beta chains from one sample in a study of blood T cell repertoires in COVID-19. Generated by immunoSEQ multiplex PCR, the TCRdb table keeps only in-frame clones and is missing some. The sample yields about 99,000 clones, 75% to 90% seen once. The sample taken for sequencing was peripheral blood. The receptors come from a human donor in a cohort sampled during active COVID-19. CDR3s include the opening cysteine and the closing phenylalanine or tryptophan. Each record gives: V gene, D gene, J gene, clone size, CDR3 protein, CDR3 DNA. D genes are given only for firm matches. The listing skips clone size in some rows; elsewhere it reads once, few, many or a size class.

>TRBV5-1|.|TRBJ1-2|.
CASSDQGRGYTF
TGCGCCAGCAGCGATCAGGGTCGGGGCTACACCTTC
>TRBV6-5|TRBD1|TRBJ1-2|.
CASSSKMGQAYGYTF
TGTGCCAGCAGTTCCAAAATGGGACAGGCCTATGGCTACACCTTC
>TRBV30|.|TRBJ2-1|.
CAWSVRVRTYNEQFF
TGTGCCTGGAGTGTACGAGTGAGGACCTACAATGAGCAGTTCTTC
>TRBV7-2|TRBD2|TRBJ2-3|once
CASSSGLAGAGDTQYF
TGTGCCAGCAGCTCGGGACTAGCGGGGGCCGGAGATACGCAGTATTTT
>TRBV3-1/TRBV3-2|.|TRBJ2-5|.
CASSQAQGYGNAQYF
TGTGCCAGCAGCCAAGCACAGGGTTACGGGAACGCCCAGTACTTC
>TRBV7-6|.|TRBJ1-5|few
CASSLDPGGGQPQHF
TGTGCCAGCAGCTTAGACCCGGGGGGGGGTCAGCCCCAGCATTTT
>TRBV5-1|.|TRBJ1-5|few
CASSLEQLGSNQPQHF
TGCGCCAGCAGCTTGGAACAGTTAGGTAGCAATCAGCCCCAGCATTTT
>TRBV7-8|TRBD1|TRBJ1-2|few
CASSPGGGYGYTF
TGTGCCAGCAGCCCAGGGGGCGGCTATGGCTACACCTTC
>TRBV4-3|TRBD2|TRBJ2-3|once
CASSQDLDGGRTDTQYF
TGCGCCAGCAGCCAAGATCTGGACGGGGGGAGGACAGATACGCAGTATTTT
>TRBV11-2|.|TRBJ2-7|.
CASSFGGGYEQYF
TGTGCCAGCAGCTTTGGGGGCGGCTACGAGCAGTACTTC
>TRBV12-3/TRBV12-4|.|TRBJ2-3|few
CASSPRLSDTQYF
TGTGCCAGCAGTCCCCGACTTTCGGATACGCAGTATTTT
>TRBV5-4|.|TRBJ2-2|.
CASSYSNLNTGELFF
TGTGCCAGCAGCTATTCAAACTTGAACACCGGGGAGCTGTTTTTT
>TRBV7-2|TRBD2|TRBJ2-3|.
CASSFAGGPDTQYF
TGTGCCAGCAGTTTTGCGGGGGGGCCAGATACGCAGTATTTT
>TRBV27|.|TRBJ1-6|once
CASRRDSILLSPLHF
TGTGCCAGCAGGAGAGACAGTATTCTTCTATCACCCCTCCACTTT
>TRBV6-6|.|TRBJ1-2|.
CASSSQDRSNYGYTF
TGTGCCAGCAGTTCCCAAGACAGGTCTAACTATGGCTACACCTTC
>TRBV6-1|.|TRBJ1-1|once
CASSEGGRNTEAFF
TGTGCCAGCAGTGAAGGAGGGAGGAACACTGAAGCTTTCTTT
>TRBV7-7|.|TRBJ2-2|.
CASSLGQTTGELFF
TGTGCTAGCAGCTTGGGACAAACCACCGGGGAGCTGTTTTTT
>TRBV10-2|.|TRBJ1-5|once
CASSAGGEQPQHF
TGCGCCAGCAGTGCCGGGGGGGAACAGCCCCAGCATTTT
>TRBV7-6|TRBD2|TRBJ2-3|.
CASSRGLAGSTDTQYF
TGTGCCAGCAGCCGGGGACTAGCGGGGAGCACAGATACGCAGTATTTT
>TRBV7-9|TRBD1|TRBJ1-2|.
CASSSGQRANYGYTF
TGTGCCAGCAGCTCGGGACAGAGAGCTAACTATGGCTACACCTTC
>TRBV29-1|.|TRBJ1-4|once
CSVKHSTNEKLFF
TGCAGCGTTAAGCATTCGACTAATGAAAAACTGTTTTTT
>TRBV11-3|TRBD1|TRBJ1-2|.
CASSKGQGNYGYTF
TGTGCCAGCAGCAAGGGACAGGGGAACTATGGCTACACCTTC
>TRBV5-1|.|TRBJ1-5|once
CASSLTGSGNQPQHF
TGCGCCAGCAGCTTGACAGGGTCTGGCAATCAGCCCCAGCATTTT
>TRBV9|.|TRBJ1-1|.
CASSVVYSGTEAFF
TGTGCCAGCAGCGTAGTGTACAGCGGCACTGAAGCTTTCTTT
>TRBV7-2|.|TRBJ2-1|few
CASSPTGASGNEQFF
TGTGCCAGCAGCCCGACTGGGGCTTCGGGTAATGAGCAGTTCTTC
>TRBV10-2|.|TRBJ2-3|.
CASSRGASTDTQYF
TGCGCCAGCAGCCGCGGCGCAAGCACAGATACGCAGTATTTT
>TRBV21-1|.|TRBJ2-1|.
CASTKGDETGTILYNEQFF
TGTGCCAGCACCAAAGGGGACGAGACAGGGACGATCCTGTACAATGAGCAGTTCTTC
>TRBV19|TRBD1|TRBJ2-2|once
CASGQGIPGELFF
TGTGCCAGTGGACAGGGGATCCCCGGGGAGCTGTTTTTT